Listed below are T cell receptor beta chains from one sample, sequenced in a study of response to subunit inactivated influenza vaccine. One entry per CDR3 protein, called by TCRdb with MiXCR from the RT-PCR reads. The data show about 540,000 distinct CDR3 sequences, approximately 20% seen once. In addition, the sample was reused for a study of T cells expressing NK-cell markers.

Sequenced here: CD4+ T cells sorted from PBMCs, sampled 12 days after vaccination. The receptor set was obtained from a man in his forties or fifties who received an inactivated influenza vaccine. The conserved cysteine and the conserved F or W are not part of the CDR3 here. Rows may omit the clone size; those that give it use once, few, many or a size class.

TRBV10-3,few,TRBJ1-1,AISRELNTEAF
TRBV14,-,TRBJ2-7,ASSQFLGAGEQY
TRBV4-3,-,TRBJ2-7,ASSQDSTGTSSYEQY
TRBV4-3,few,TRBJ1-5,ASSQWIGSNQPQH
TRBV29-1,-,TRBJ2-1,SVGARLSSYNEQF
TRBV7-6,-,TRBJ2-7,ASSPQERGYEQY
TRBV12-3/TRBV12-4,many,TRBJ2-2,ASSLTGGELF
TRBV24-1,few,TRBJ2-3,ATSVAGGSTDTQY
TRBV5-1,few,TRBJ2-5,ASSLGNRGWQETQY
TRBV4-2,-,TRBJ1-2,ASSQQGTYGYT
TRBV7-3,-,TRBJ2-7,ASRLLGQNEQY
TRBV12-3/TRBV12-4,-,TRBJ2-7,ASSLGPLVGEQY
TRBV11-2,-,TRBJ1-6,ASSPRDSRASPLH
TRBV4-1,-,TRBJ1-6,ASSQDTARATSPLH
TRBV10-2,-,TRBJ2-3,ASSRGMGSTDTQY
TRBV5-1,few,TRBJ1-2,ASSLAPGGSYGYT
TRBV20-1,-,TRBJ2-7,SAPARRAGDYEQY
TRBV5-4,-,TRBJ2-5,ASSLVGLVEKTQY
TRBV10-3,-,TRBJ1-1,AISEMAAVMNTEAF
TRBV28,-,TRBJ1-5,ASNSPLLAQH
TRBV12-3/TRBV12-4,few,TRBJ2-3,ASSLRAGGATDTQY
TRBV4-1,-,TRBJ2-7,ASSQVWGQSYEQY
TRBV20-1,few,TRBJ2-1,SARGLNTNNEQF
TRBV7-2,many,TRBJ2-1,ASSLGRGSYNEQF
TRBV12-3/TRBV12-4,-,TRBJ2-5,ASSLEYSSQETQY
TRBV7-2,few,TRBJ2-7,ASSLSAGDGRVSYEQY
TRBV20-1,-,TRBJ1-2,SARDQTGLVGYT
TRBV20-1,-,TRBJ1-6,SAPLGAGENSPLH
TRBV24-1,few,TRBJ2-3,ATSDQQGLGGDTQY
TRBV7-2,-,TRBJ2-1,ASRMSNEQF
TRBV9,-,TRBJ2-7,AGSAARRGDEQY
TRBV20-1,-,TRBJ1-5,SVVGGSGRNQPQH
TRBV7-2,few,TRBJ2-7,ASSAARMAYEQY
TRBV29-1,few,TRBJ2-1,SVEGNNEQF
TRBV5-1,-,TRBJ2-1,ASSLDREVF
TRBV9,many,TRBJ2-3,ASSVGGGSTDTQY
TRBV20-1,-,TRBJ2-7,SADRGGAYEQY
TRBV4-2,-,TRBJ1-5,ASSSESGGIGQPQH
TRBV20-1,-,TRBJ1-2,SAPQGAVKLRGYT
TRBV4-1,few,TRBJ1-5,ASSPQLTGNQPQH
TRBV27,-,TRBJ2-1,ASSLRRESNEQF
TRBV7-9,few,TRBJ2-7,ASSLVAGGPKEQY
TRBV4-3,-,TRBJ2-1,ASSQEGLAGATYNEQF
TRBV5-1,-,TRBJ1-4,ASSLGDAARKLF
TRBV12-3/TRBV12-4,few,TRBJ1-4,ASSRKGATNEKLF
TRBV12-3/TRBV12-4,-,TRBJ2-4,ASSLGRDKNIQY
TRBV7-9,-,TRBJ2-7,ASSSLGDRVYEQY
TRBV29-1,few,TRBJ2-5,SVEEGGQWETQY
TRBV12-3/TRBV12-4,many,TRBJ1-1,ASSRQWTEAF
TRBV12-3/TRBV12-4,many,TRBJ2-1,ASRVDSGPYNEQF
TRBV19,few,TRBJ2-2,ASSIRPYFGTRASNTGELF
TRBV29-1,few,TRBJ1-1,SARGSTEAF
TRBV2,many,TRBJ2-5,ASSEKNQGLETQY
TRBV20-1,few,TRBJ1-1,SASRTTTEAF
TRBV12-3/TRBV12-4,-,TRBJ1-5,ASSLIGTGNQPQH
TRBV30,few,TRBJ2-7,AWSRQGYEQY
TRBV5-1,few,TRBJ1-2,ASSLGGTTKEAT